The 20 T cell receptor beta chains presented below share a single source sample, sequenced in a study of shared clonotypes between healthy human individuals. Libraries were prepared by immunoSEQ multiplex PCR; TCRdb keeps only in-frame clonotypes and omits some of them. Here the sample spans roughly 2.2 million clones, just over 90% being singletons. The sample comprised naive CD4+ T cells from PBMCs. Subset given: CD45RA+ positively selected. These receptors all come from a man in his late teens or twenties in good health. Some clones in this sample may be carry-over from other donors' samples.

The chain joins TRBV4-2 to TRBJ2-7; the D gene is possibly TRBD2 (6 bases). The CDR3 runs to 17 residues. CDR1 is LGHNA, CDR2 YNFKEQ, per germline. Trimming pared 4 bases from V and 4 bases from J, leaving 23 bases between. This chain's CDR3 is CASSPSRASAMRYEQYF. The CDR3 nucleotides read TGTGCCAGCAGCCCCTCCAGGGCTAGCGCCATGCGGTACGAGCAGTACTTC.

Comments on this clone: Other DNA sequences in this specimen translate into the identical CDR3. The chain employs TRBV18 and TRBJ2-7; 7 bases match TRBD1. CDR1 is KGHSH, CDR2 LQKENI, per germline. Germline trimming cut 3 bases from V and 7 bases from J; bases unmatched to any gene: 3. The CDR3 totals 12 residues. CDR3 nucleotide sequence: TGTGCCAGCTCACCCCCAGGGGGAGAGCAGTACTTC. This codes for CASSPPGGEQYF. Full variable domain (missing parts from reference TRBV18 and TRBJ2-7): NAGVMQNPRHLVRRRGQEARLRCSPMKGHSHVYWYRQLPEEGLKFMVYLQKENIIDESGMPKERFSAEFPKEGPSILRIQQVVRGDSAAYFCASSPPGGEQYFGPGTRLTVT.

V and J are TRBV28 and TRBJ2-7; 11 bases line up with TRBD1. The CDR3 spans 17 residues. V was pared by 5 bases and J by 3 bases, with 12 bases of the junction left unmatched. Germline V gives CDR1 MDHEN, CDR2 SYDVKM. CDR3 amino acids: CASSPIPGTGGYYEQYF. For the CDR3, the DNA is TGTGCCAGCAGTCCGATACCCGGGACAGGGGGGTACTACGAGCAGTACTTC.

The chain couples TRBV5-4 to TRBJ2-2, with 7 positions matching TRBD2. V gave up 1 base and J gave up 8 bases; unmatched junction bases: 2. Germline lookup yields CDR1 SGHNT and CDR2 YYREEE (reference sequence). CDR3 length: 13 amino acids. The CDR3 reads CASSLPGGGELFF. The CDR3 nucleotides read TGTGCCAGCAGCTTGCCGGGAGGTGGGGAGCTGTTTTTT.

The chain has TRBV30 and TRBJ2-5; no clear D. The J call is uncertain, as TRBJ2-7 better fits the DNA end. From germline, CDR1 is GTSNPN and CDR2 SVGIG (reference sequence). The CDR3 covers 13 residues. The CDR3: CAVRLASTYEQYF. The DNA of the CDR3 is TGTGCCGTTAGGTTGGCCAGCACCTACGAGCAGTACTTC.

The V gene is TRBV2, the J gene TRBJ1-1; maybe TRBD1 (5 bases). The CDR3 spans 16 residues. Germline-derived CDR1 and CDR2 are SNHLY and FYNNEI. The V and J ends lost 8 bases and 1 base respectively, with 20 bases between them. CDR3: CASGGFRGLTNTEAFF. In DNA form, the CDR3 reads TGTGCCAGCGGGGGATTTAGGGGACTCACGAACACTGAAGCTTTCTTT.

The chain uses TRBV7-9 and TRBJ2-4, with 8 positions matching TRBD2. The CDR3 length is 12 residues. Per the germline V gene, CDR1 is SEHNR and CDR2 is FQNEAQ (reference sequence). The V and J ends lost 5 bases and 15 bases, in that order; junction bases with no gene match: 9. The CDR3 nucleotides are TGTGCCAGCAGCCCGTCGGGAGGGTCATCGTACTTC. Translation: CASSPSGGSSYF.

The chain joins TRBV5-1 to TRBJ2-1, with 9 bases identical to TRBD1. The germline V gene has CDR1 SGHRS and CDR2 YFSETQ. The CDR3 consists of 15 residues. V trimming: 4 bases; J trimming: 2 bases; junction bases outside the gene matches: 4. The CDR3 coding sequence is TGCGCCAGCAGCCGACAGGGGGATGCCTACAATGAGCAGTTCTTC. It translates to CASSRQGDAYNEQFF.

The chain combines TRBV27 with TRBJ2-2; 9 bases are a match to TRBD2. Germline-derived CDR1 and CDR2 are MNHEY and SMNVEV (reference sequence). The CDR3 sequence is 18 residues long. Unmatched junction bases numbered 16, after V lost 5 bases and J lost 6 bases. The chain's CDR3 is CASSGTGSLAGEPGELFF. The DNA of the CDR3 is TGTGCCAGCAGTGGAACAGGATCCTTAGCGGGAGAACCCGGGGAGCTGTTTTTT.

The chain uses TRBV6-6 and TRBJ2-7, with D perhaps TRBD1 or TRBD2 (6 bases each). Germline CDR1 is MNHNY and CDR2 is SVGAGI (reference sequence). The CDR3 has 13 amino acids. V shed 6 bases and J shed 6 bases, with 15 bases lying between them. CDR3 DNA sequence: TGTGCCAGCAGCCCTGACGGGGGCTCCGAGCAGTACTTC. It codes for CASSPDGGSEQYF.

This chain uses TRBV18 with TRBJ2-7, with 7 bases identical to TRBD2. The CDR3 contains 13 residues. Per germline, CDR1 KGHSH and CDR2 LQKENI. The V gene end was trimmed by 6 bases and the J gene end by 5 bases; junction bases not matched to a gene: 7. The CDR3 sequence: CASSQTAGHEQYF. DNA for the CDR3: TGTGCCAGCTCCCAAACAGCGGGACACGAGCAGTACTTC.

The V gene is TRBV2, the J gene TRBJ2-7; D may correspond to TRBD1 or TRBD2 (5 bases each). CDR1 is SNHLY and CDR2 is FYNNEI in the germline V gene. The CDR3 loop spans 14 amino acids. V lost 2 bases to trimming and J lost 4 bases, with 12 bases between them. The DNA for the CDR3 is TGTGCCAGCAGTGAACAGGGAGAGATGTACGAGCAGTACTTC. Translated: CASSEQGEMYEQYF.

J is TRBJ2-7 and V is TRBV13, with 13 bases matching TRBD2. The CDR3 has 18 residues. Per germline, CDR1 PRHDT and CDR2 FYEKMQ (reference sequence). V dropped 4 bases and J dropped 2; count of bases not matched to a gene: 11. CDR3 in DNA: TGTGCCAGCAGCTCCTTGCTTGGGGGACTAGCGGGAACCTACGAGCAGTACTTC. Its protein is CASSSLLGGLAGTYEQYF.

The rearrangement links TRBV5-4 to TRBJ1-6; tentatively, D is TRBD1 (6 bases). The CDR3 is 14 residues long. Germline V gene data show CDR1 as SGHNT and CDR2 as YYREEE (reference sequence). V lost 5 bases and J lost 6, with 12 bases in between. Here the CDR3 DNA reads TGTGCCAGCAGACAGCAGGGGACTAATTCACCCCTCCACTTT. Translation: CASRQQGTNSPLHF.

The chain joins TRBV5-6 to TRBJ2-7; D might be TRBD1 (6 bases). Deletions cut 2 bases from V and 4 bases from J, with 16 bases between. Germline V gene sequence: CDR1 SGHDT, CDR2 YYEEEE. The CDR3 totals 15 residues. DNA of the CDR3: TGTGCCAGCAGCTTTCCGGGGCAGGGGAAATACGAGCAGTACTTC. Translation gives CASSFPGQGKYEQYF.

Worth noting for this clone: The junction shows a germline mismatch at one end, possibly a read error. V and J are TRBV7-9 and TRBJ1-1; 7 nucleotides agree with TRBD1. The CDR3 consists of 14 residues. Germline CDR1 SEHNR, CDR2 FQNEAQ (reference sequence). The CDR3 loop is CASRLGGLNTEAFF. The CDR3 nucleotides are TGTGCCAGCAGATTAGGGGGCTTGAACACTGAAGCTTTCTTT.

This clone was observed a handful of times. The chain is built from TRBV7-3 and TRBJ1-5; D uncertain. There are 12 residues in the CDR3. Trimming stripped 4 bases from V and 6 bases from J, with 7 bases between. Germline V gene data show CDR1 as SGHTA and CDR2 as FQGTGA. The CDR3 bases are TGTGCCAGCAGCTCTTCGACTCAGCCCCAGCATTTT. Protein sequence: CASSSSTQPQHF.

A remark on this clone: This same CDR3 is encoded by further DNA sequences in the sample. The V gene is TRBV19, the J gene TRBJ2-7; 7 bases map to TRBD1. This CDR3 spans 12 amino acids. The V segment lost 4 bases and the J segment 4 bases; nucleotides outside the gene matches: 1. Per germline, CDR1 LNHDA and CDR2 SQIVND (reference sequence). CDR3 sequence: CASSRQGYEQYF. DNA for the CDR3: TGTGCCAGTAGTAGACAGGGTTACGAGCAGTACTTC.

The genes are TRBV28 and TRBJ2-1, with 7 nucleotides matching TRBD2. Germline CDR1 reads MDHEN; CDR2 reads SYDVKM. Trimming took 5 bases from V and 2 from J; bases not matched to a gene: 3. The length of the CDR3 is 14 residues. CDR3 sequence reads: CASSSGATYNEQFF. The DNA for the CDR3 is TGTGCCAGCAGTAGCGGGGCCACCTACAATGAGCAGTTCTTC.

This chain joins TRBV28 and TRBJ1-5, with D unresolved. Trimming cost V 3 bases and J 1 base, with 7 bases left between them. Germline CDR1 MDHEN, CDR2 SYDVKM. This CDR3 has 14 residues. The chain's CDR3 is CASSFLVSNQPQHF. CDR3 bases: TGTGCCAGCAGTTTTCTGGTAAGCAATCAGCCCCAGCATTTT.